These T cell receptor beta chains were read from a single sample in a study of T cell clonotyping in hematopoietic cell transplantation. The protocol was immunoSEQ multiplex PCR, while the TCRdb copy is restricted to in-frame clones and leaves out a portion. The sample lists roughly 38,000 clones; roughly 88% were seen once. Sequencing used peripheral blood mononuclear cells. These receptors were obtained from a woman between 40 and 50 years old in good health. Some clones in this sample may be carry-over from other donors' samples. Each CDR3 is given with its conserved first and last residue. D genes are given only for firm matches. Not every row has a clone size; where given, it reads once, few, many or a size class.

v_call	d_call	clone_size	j_call	cdr3_nt	cdr3_aa
TRBV9	TRBD1	.	TRBJ1-1	TGTGCCAGCAGCAGGACAGGGTGGGTCACTGAAGCTTTCTTT	CASSRTGWVTEAFF
TRBV2	.	.	TRBJ2-7	TGTGCCAGCAGTGAACAGGTCTACGAGCAGTACTTC	CASSEQVYEQYF
TRBV7-2	.	.	TRBJ2-6	TGTGCCAGCAGCTCCCGAGCCGGGACAACCCTTACTCGGGCCAACGTCCTGACTTTC	CASSSRAGTTLTRANVLTF
TRBV2	TRBD1	.	TRBJ1-1	TGTGCCAGCGGAAGGGACAGATTGAACACTGAAGCTTTCTTT	CASGRDRLNTEAFF
TRBV7-9	.	.	TRBJ1-1	TGTGCCAGCAGCTTAGCCGAGAGAACTGAAGCTTTCTTT	CASSLAERTEAFF
TRBV28	.	once	TRBJ2-7	TGTGCCAGCTCTAGAGAGAAGCAGTACTTC	CASSREKQYF
TRBV5-1	.	.	TRBJ2-1	TGCGCCAGCAGCTTGGGTAGCCTCTCCTACAATGAGCAGTTCTTC	CASSLGSLSYNEQFF
TRBV29-1	.	once	TRBJ2-1	TGCAGCTCCCGGGAGAGCTCCTACAATGAGCAGTTCTTC	CSSRESSYNEQFF
TRBV7-9	TRBD1	.	TRBJ2-7	TGTGCCAGCAGCTTTAGCGGACAGGGATACGAGCAGTACTTC	CASSFSGQGYEQYF
TRBV5-1	.	.	TRBJ2-2	TGCGCCAGCAGTGAGTCTATTAACACCGGGGAGCTGTTTTTT	CASSESINTGELFF
TRBV6-5	.	.	TRBJ2-2	TGTGCCAGCAGTTACTCAGATACCGGAGGCGGGGAGCTGTTTTTT	CASSYSDTGGGELFF
TRBV30	.	.	TRBJ2-2	TGTGCCTGGAGTGTTACAGAAACCGGGGAGCTGTTTTTT	CAWSVTETGELFF
TRBV2	TRBD1	once	TRBJ1-2	TGTGCCAGCGGGACAGCCTGGGGGGATGGCTACACCTTC	CASGTAWGDGYTF
TRBV19	.	once	TRBJ2-5	TGTGCCAGTAGTCTAGGGCAAGAGACCCAGTACTTC	CASSLGQETQYF
TRBV5-1	.	.	TRBJ2-2	TGCGCCAGCAGCTTGGGTCCGGGTAACACCGGGGAGCTGTTTTTT	CASSLGPGNTGELFF
TRBV7-2	TRBD1	.	TRBJ2-3	TGTGCCAGCAGCCCTACAGGGGAAACGCAGTATTTT	CASSPTGETQYF
TRBV28	.	.	TRBJ2-7	TGTGCCAGCAGCCAGGGCTACGAGCAGTACTTC	CASSQGYEQYF
TRBV28	TRBD2	.	TRBJ2-7	TGTGCCAGCAGAGTCGGGAGGGGCTCCGACGAGCAGTACTTC	CASRVGRGSDEQYF
TRBV28	.	.	TRBJ1-2	TGTGCCAGCAGTTTAGGGGCACCTACTAACTATGGCTACACCTTC	CASSLGAPTNYGYTF
TRBV28	.	.	TRBJ2-1	TGTGCCAGCAGTTGGGGCCTTGAGCAGTTCTTC	CASSWGLEQFF
TRBV23-1	TRBD2	.	TRBJ2-3	TGCGCCAGCAGTCAACGACTTGGCGGGAGGGCCACTGATACGCAGTATTTT	CASSQRLGGRATDTQYF
TRBV5-1	.	.	TRBJ2-7	TGCGCCAGCAGCTTGTTACCCGGGAGAATGGCCTACGAGCAGTACTTC	CASSLLPGRMAYEQYF
TRBV7-9	.	.	TRBJ2-1	TGTGCCAGCAGCTTCTCCCAGACGAGGAATGAGCAGTTCTTC	CASSFSQTRNEQFF
TRBV6-7	TRBD2	.	TRBJ2-7	TGTGCCACTCGAACGGGGGGGCTGAACGAGCAGTACTTC	CATRTGGLNEQYF
TRBV7-3	.	once	TRBJ2-7	TGTGCCAGCGGAGGCTACGAGCAGTACTTC	CASGGYEQYF
TRBV28	TRBD1	.	TRBJ1-3	TGTGCCAGCAGTTCGGGGACAGGGGACAGTGGAAACACCATATATTTT	CASSSGTGDSGNTIYF
TRBV29-1	.	.	TRBJ2-5	TGCAGCGGAAGGACCCCGGGTCAAGAGACCCAGTACTTC	CSGRTPGQETQYF
TRBV15	TRBD2	.	TRBJ2-7	TGTGCCACCAGCAGCCCGGGGAGACTAGCGCTCCACGAGCAGTACTTC	CATSSPGRLALHEQYF
TRBV2	TRBD1	.	TRBJ1-5	TGTGCCAGCAGTGAACTAACCGACAGGGATCAGCCCCAGCATTTT	CASSELTDRDQPQHF
TRBV5-4	.	once	TRBJ2-3	TGTGCCAGCAGCGGCCGGGATCAGACGGCAGATACGCAGTATTTT	CASSGRDQTADTQYF
TRBV28	.	.	TRBJ2-1	TGTGCCAGCAGTACAGCGGGCGTAAGGGATGAGCAGTTCTTC	CASSTAGVRDEQFF
TRBV5-1	.	.	TRBJ2-5	TGCGCCAGCAGCTTTCGGGGGTTGGAGACCCAGTACTTC	CASSFRGLETQYF
TRBV7-9	.	.	TRBJ1-1	TGTGCCAGCAGCTTAGCCCAGCAGAACACTGAAGCTTTCTTT	CASSLAQQNTEAFF
TRBV28	TRBD2	.	TRBJ2-4	TGTGCCATCGGACTAGCGGGAGGGTCAGGTGACATTCAGTACTTC	CAIGLAGGSGDIQYF
TRBV30	.	.	TRBJ1-2	TGTGCCACCCTCCGGGGTCCGGATGGCTACACCTTC	CATLRGPDGYTF
TRBV28	TRBD1	few	TRBJ1-5	TGTGCCAGCAGTCTCCGGGGAGGGGGCGCCGATCAGCCCCAGCATTTT	CASSLRGGGADQPQHF
TRBV2	.	.	TRBJ2-3	TGTGCCAGCAGATGGGACGGGGATACGCAGTATTTT	CASRWDGDTQYF
TRBV6-5	.	once	TRBJ1-2	TGTGCCAGCGGGGAGGGGACAAGGAATGGCTACACCTTC	CASGEGTRNGYTF
TRBV9	.	.	TRBJ1-1	TGTGCCAGCAGCGTGGGGTGGGGCTCGGACACTGAAGCTTTCTTT	CASSVGWGSDTEAFF
TRBV5-4	.	.	TRBJ2-7	TGTGCCAGCAGCTTGGGTGTCGGGTCCTACGAGCAGTACTTC	CASSLGVGSYEQYF
TRBV9	TRBD1	.	TRBJ1-3	TGTGCCAGCAGCGTAGAACCAGGGGGGATCATTGGAAACACCATATATTTT	CASSVEPGGIIGNTIYF
TRBV7-2	.	.	TRBJ2-7	TGTGCCAGCAGCTTATTCTCAAAAGGCTACGAGCAGTACTTC	CASSLFSKGYEQYF
TRBV7-2	.	.	TRBJ2-2	TGTGCCAGCAGCTTGGAGGGGGCACTGAACACCGGGGAGCTGTTTTTT	CASSLEGALNTGELFF
TRBV5-4	TRBD2	.	TRBJ2-3	TGTGCCAGCAGCCACGGGGGGGACCACACAGATACGCAGTATTTT	CASSHGGDHTDTQYF
TRBV2	.	.	TRBJ2-5	TGTGCCAGCAGTAGCGAGCAAGAGACCCAGTACTTC	CASSSEQETQYF
TRBV6-1	.	.	TRBJ1-2	TGTGCCAGCAGTGCTTACAGGGAGGGGAGCTACACCTTC	CASSAYREGSYTF